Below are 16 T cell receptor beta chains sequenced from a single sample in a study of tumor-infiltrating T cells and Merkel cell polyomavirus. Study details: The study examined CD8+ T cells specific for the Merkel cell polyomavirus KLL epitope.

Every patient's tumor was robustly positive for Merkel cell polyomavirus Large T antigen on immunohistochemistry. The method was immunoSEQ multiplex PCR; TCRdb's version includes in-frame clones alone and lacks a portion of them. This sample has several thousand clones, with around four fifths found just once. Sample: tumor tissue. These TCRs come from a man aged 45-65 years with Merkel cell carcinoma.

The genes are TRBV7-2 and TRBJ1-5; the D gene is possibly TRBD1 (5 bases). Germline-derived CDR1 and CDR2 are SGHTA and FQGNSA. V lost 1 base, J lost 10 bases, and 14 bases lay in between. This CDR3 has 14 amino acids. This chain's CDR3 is CASSLGSRVDPQHF. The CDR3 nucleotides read TGTGCCAGCAGCTTAGGGTCCAGGGTCGATCCCCAGCATTTT. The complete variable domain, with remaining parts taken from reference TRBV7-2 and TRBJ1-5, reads GAGVSQSPSNKVTEKGKDVELRCDPISGHTALYWYRQSLGQGLEFLIYFQGNSAPDKSGLPSDRFSAERTGGSVSTLTIQRTQQEDSAVYLCASSLGSRVDPQHFGDGTRLSIL.

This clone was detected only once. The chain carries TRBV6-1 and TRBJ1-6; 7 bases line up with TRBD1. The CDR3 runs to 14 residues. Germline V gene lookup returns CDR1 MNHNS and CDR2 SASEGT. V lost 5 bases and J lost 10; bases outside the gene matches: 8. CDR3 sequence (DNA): TGTGCCAGCAGTCCTGACAGGGCAATCTCACCCCTCCACTTT. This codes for CASSPDRAISPLHF.

The CDR3 loop is CASSRRQIKNYGYTF. In nucleotides, the CDR3 is TGTGCCAGCAGCCGGAGACAGATCAAGAACTATGGCTACACCTTC. V usage is TRBV6-5 and J usage is TRBJ1-2, with D perhaps matching TRBD1 (5 bases). V lost 6 bases and J 2 bases, leaving 16 bases between the germline ends. CDR1 is MNHEY and CDR2 is SVGAGI in the germline V gene. This CDR3 has 15 residues.

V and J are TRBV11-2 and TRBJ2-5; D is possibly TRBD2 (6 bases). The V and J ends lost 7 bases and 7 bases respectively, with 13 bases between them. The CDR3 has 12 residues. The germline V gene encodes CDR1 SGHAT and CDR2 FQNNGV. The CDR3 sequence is CASNLVGGTQYF. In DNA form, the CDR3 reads TGTGCCAGCAACCTAGTCGGGGGGACCCAGTACTTC.

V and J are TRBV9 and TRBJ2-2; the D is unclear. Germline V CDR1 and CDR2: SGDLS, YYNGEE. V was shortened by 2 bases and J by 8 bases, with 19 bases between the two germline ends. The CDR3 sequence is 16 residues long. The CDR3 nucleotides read TGTGCCAGCAGCGTTGGAAGCGACTCTCTCACGGGGGAGCTGTTTTTT. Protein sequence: CASSVGSDSLTGELFF.

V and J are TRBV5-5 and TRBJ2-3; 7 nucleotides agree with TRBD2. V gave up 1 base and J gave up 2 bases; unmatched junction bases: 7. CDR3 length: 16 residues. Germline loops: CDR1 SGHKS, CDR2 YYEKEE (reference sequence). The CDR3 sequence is CASSLPLAATTDTQYF. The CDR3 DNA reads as TGTGCCAGCAGCTTGCCCCTAGCGGCGACCACAGATACGCAGTATTTT.

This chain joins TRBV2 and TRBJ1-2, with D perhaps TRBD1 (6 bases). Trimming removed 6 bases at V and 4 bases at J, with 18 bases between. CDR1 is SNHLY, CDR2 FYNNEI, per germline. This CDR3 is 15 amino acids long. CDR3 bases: TGTGCCAGCAGCCTGCGACAGGCAAACCCCTATGGCTACACCTTC. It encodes CASSLRQANPYGYTF.

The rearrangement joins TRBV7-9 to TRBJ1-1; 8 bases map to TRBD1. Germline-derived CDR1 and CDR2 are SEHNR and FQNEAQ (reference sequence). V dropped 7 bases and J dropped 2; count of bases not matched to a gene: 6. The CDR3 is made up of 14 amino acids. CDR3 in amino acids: CASTATGGNTEAFF. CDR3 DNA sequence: TGTGCCAGCACCGCTACAGGGGGAAACACTGAAGCTTTCTTT.

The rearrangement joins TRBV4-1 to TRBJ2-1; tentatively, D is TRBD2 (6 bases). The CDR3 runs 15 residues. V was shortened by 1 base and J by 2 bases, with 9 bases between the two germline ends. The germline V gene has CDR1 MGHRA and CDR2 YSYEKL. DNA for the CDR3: TGCGCCAGCAGCCAAGGGCGGGGCCCCTACAATGAGCAGTTCTTC. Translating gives CASSQGRGPYNEQFF.

The CDR3 loop reads CASSHQTGTFSPLHF. The CDR3 DNA is TGCGCCAGCAGTCACCAGACCGGGACATTCTCACCCCTCCACTTT. V gene TRBV23-1 combines with J gene TRBJ1-6; possible D gene TRBD1, 6 bases. TRBV23-1 is an ORF, with its function uncertain. Trimming cost V 3 bases and J 10 bases, with 16 bases left between them. This CDR3 has 15 amino acids.

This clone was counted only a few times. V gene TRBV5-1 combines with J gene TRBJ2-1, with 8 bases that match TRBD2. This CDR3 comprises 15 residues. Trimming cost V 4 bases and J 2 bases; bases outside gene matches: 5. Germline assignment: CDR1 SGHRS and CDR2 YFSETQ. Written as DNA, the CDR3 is TGCGCCAGCAGCCGCCGGGAGGGAACCTACAATGAGCAGTTCTTC. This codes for CASSRREGTYNEQFF.

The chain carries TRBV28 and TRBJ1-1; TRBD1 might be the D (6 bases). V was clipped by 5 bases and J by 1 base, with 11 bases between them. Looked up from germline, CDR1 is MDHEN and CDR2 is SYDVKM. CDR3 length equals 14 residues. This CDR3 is CASSIRGENTEAFF. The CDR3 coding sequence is TGTGCCAGCAGTATCAGGGGTGAGAACACTGAAGCTTTCTTT.

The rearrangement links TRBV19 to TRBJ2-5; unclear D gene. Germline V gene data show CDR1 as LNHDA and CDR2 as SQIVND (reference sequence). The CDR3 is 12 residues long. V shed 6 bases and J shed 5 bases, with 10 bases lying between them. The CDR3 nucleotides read TGTGCCAGTAGCCCAGGTGGGGAGACCCAGTACTTC. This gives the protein CASSPGGETQYF.

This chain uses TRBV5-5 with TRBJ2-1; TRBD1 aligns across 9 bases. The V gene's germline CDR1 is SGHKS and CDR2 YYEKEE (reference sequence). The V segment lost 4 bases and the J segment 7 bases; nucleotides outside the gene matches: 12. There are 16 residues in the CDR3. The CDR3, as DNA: TGTGCCAGCAGCGTACACCGCGGGACAGGGATGAATGAGCAGTTCTTC. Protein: CASSVHRGTGMNEQFF.

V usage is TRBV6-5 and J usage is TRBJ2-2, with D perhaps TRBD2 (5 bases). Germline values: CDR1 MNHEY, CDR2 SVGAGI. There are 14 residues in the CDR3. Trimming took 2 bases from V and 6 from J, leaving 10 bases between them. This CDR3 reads CASSYRGLPGELFF. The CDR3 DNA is TGTGCCAGCAGTTACCGGGGTCTCCCCGGGGAGCTGTTTTTT.

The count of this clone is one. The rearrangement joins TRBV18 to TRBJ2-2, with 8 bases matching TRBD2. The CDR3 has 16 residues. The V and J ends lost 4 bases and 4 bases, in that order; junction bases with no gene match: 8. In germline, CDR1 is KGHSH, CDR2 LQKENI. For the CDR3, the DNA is TGTGCCAGCTCACGACTCCGGGGGGGCATCACCGGGGAGCTGTTTTTT. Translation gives CASSRLRGGITGELFF.